The 10 T cell receptor beta chains below all came from one sample that was sequenced in a study of blood T cell repertoires in COVID-19. TCRdb keeps only in-frame clones here, not all; method: immunoSEQ multiplex PCR. The sample records around 12,000 clones, about four fifths being singletons. The sample consisted of peripheral blood. These receptors all stem from a man older than 75 with acute or convalescent COVID-19.

The chain is built from TRBV18 and TRBJ2-6; tentatively, D is TRBD2 (5 bases). The CDR3 runs to 18 residues. The germline V gene encodes CDR1 KGHSH and CDR2 LQKENI. Trimming shortened V by 8 bases and J by 0 bases, and 20 bases separated the two germline ends. CDR3 bases: TGTGCCAGCGGTAATTCGGGGATTGTTAACTCTGGGGCCAACGTCCTGACTTTC. It is translated as CASGNSGIVNSGANVLTF.

The V gene is TRBV21-1, the J gene TRBJ1-1; TRBD1 was called by the table and not checked on the DNA. TRBV21-1 constitutes a pseudogene. There are 15 residues in the CDR3. CDR3 sequence reads: CASSSCNRGDTEAFF. The CDR3 nucleotides are TGTGCCAGCAGCTCATGCAACAGGGGCGACACTGAAGCTTTCTTT.

The chain recombines TRBV7-2 with TRBJ1-5; 7 bases agree with TRBD1. Germline V lookup: CDR1 SGHTA, CDR2 FQGNSA. CDR3 length equals 13 residues. The V gene end was trimmed by 5 bases and the J gene end by 7 bases; junction bases not matched to a gene: 5. CDR3 DNA sequence: TGTGCCAGCAGCCGTCAGGGGGACCAGCCCCAGCATTTT. Its translation is CASSRQGDQPQHF.

V usage is TRBV5-4 and J usage is TRBJ1-2; unclear D gene. Germline CDR1 and CDR2: SGHNT and YYREEE (reference sequence). This CDR3 region has 13 residues. Between the trimmed V and J ends, which lost 3 bases and 7 bases, there was a span of 13 bases. The CDR3, as DNA: TGTGCCAGCAGCTCTCCCGGGAGCCGTGGCTACACCTTC. Protein sequence: CASSSPGSRGYTF.

V usage is TRBV3-1 (or the pseudogene TRBV3-2) and J usage is TRBJ2-7, with a tentative D call TRBD2 (6 bases). The CDR3 is 11 residues long. V dropped 3 bases and J dropped 6 bases, with 6 bases sitting between them. Germline V CDR1 and CDR2: LGHDT, YNNKEL (reference sequence). The CDR3 loop is CASSQGGEQYF. CDR3 in DNA: TGTGCCAGCAGCCAGGGGGGCGAGCAGTACTTC.

This clone was picked up one time. The J gene is TRBJ2-5, the V gene TRBV28; D is perhaps TRBD1 (5 bases). Germline CDR1 MDHEN, CDR2 SYDVKM. V was clipped by 5 bases and J by 9 bases, with 19 bases between them. The CDR3 is made up of 14 amino acids. CDR3 DNA sequence: TGTGCCAGCAGTAGCCAGGGAACCAGGTCGGCCCAGTACTTC. Its translation is CASSSQGTRSAQYF.

The gene calls are TRBV7-2 and TRBJ2-1; 9 nucleotides agree with TRBD1. There are 13 residues in the CDR3. CDR1 is SGHTA and CDR2 is FQGNSA in the germline V gene. V lost 5 bases and J lost 9; bases outside the gene matches: 5. The CDR3 sequence is CASSIRQGVEQFF. CDR3 nucleotides: TGTGCCAGCAGCATCAGACAGGGGGTTGAGCAGTTCTTC.

The V gene is TRBV3-1 (or the pseudogene TRBV3-2), the J gene TRBJ1-2; 10 bases match TRBD1. With V trimmed by 4 bases and J by 4 bases, 3 bases remained unmatched. The germline V gene has CDR1 LGHDT and CDR2 YNNKEL (reference sequence). CDR3 length: 14 residues. CDR3 coding DNA: TGTGCCAGCAGCCTCGACAGGGGGCCCTATGGCTACACCTTC. It codes for CASSLDRGPYGYTF.

This chain connects TRBV7-3 to TRBJ2-2; TRBD1 is a possible D gene (7 bases). CDR1 and CDR2 (germline): SGHTA, FQGTGA. The CDR3 extends over 15 amino acids. V was trimmed by 2 bases and J by 4 bases, leaving 11 bases between them. Here the CDR3 reads CASSLAGGGTGELFF. The CDR3 nucleotides read TGTGCCAGCAGCTTAGCAGGGGGAGGCACCGGGGAGCTGTTTTTT.

This clone was recorded once. The chain carries TRBV6-5 and TRBJ1-2; 11 nucleotides line up with TRBD1. J gave up 8 bases and V 6 bases, and 11 bases lay outside the gene matches. Germline-derived CDR1 and CDR2 are MNHEY and SVGAGI. The CDR3 is made up of 15 amino acids. CDR3 in amino acids: CASSSGTGGIRGYTF. DNA of the CDR3: TGTGCCAGCAGCTCTGGGACAGGGGGTATACGGGGCTACACCTTC.